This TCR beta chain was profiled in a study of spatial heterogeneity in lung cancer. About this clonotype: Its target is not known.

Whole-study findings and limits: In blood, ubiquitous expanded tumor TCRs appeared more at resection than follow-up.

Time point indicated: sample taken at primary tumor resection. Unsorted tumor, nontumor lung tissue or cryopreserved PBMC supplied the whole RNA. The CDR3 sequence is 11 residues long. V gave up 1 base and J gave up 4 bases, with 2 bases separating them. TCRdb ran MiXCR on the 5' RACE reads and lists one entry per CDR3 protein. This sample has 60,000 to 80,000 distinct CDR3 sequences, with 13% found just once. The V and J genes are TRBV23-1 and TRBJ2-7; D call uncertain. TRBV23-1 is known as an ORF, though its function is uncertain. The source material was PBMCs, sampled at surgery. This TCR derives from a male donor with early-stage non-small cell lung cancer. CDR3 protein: CASSQYYEQYF. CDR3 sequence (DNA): TGCGCCAGCAGTCAATATTACGAGCAGTACTTC.